A selection of T cell receptor beta chains follows, all from one sample in a study of cytotoxic CD8 clonotypes in ibrutinib-treated CLL. Generated by immunoSEQ multiplex PCR, the TCRdb table keeps only in-frame clones and is missing some. The sample includes 200,000 or so clones, roughly 77% seen only once; the top ten take approximately 5.9%. Sequenced here: PBMCs, sampled after 12 months of ibrutinib treatment. The receptor set was obtained from a human donor with chronic lymphocytic leukemia. Each CDR3 is given with its conserved first and last residue. A D gene is named only where the DNA matches it firmly. Size tells how often a clone was seen (once, few, many) or the class of an expanded clone, and some rows leave it out.

>TRBJ2-5|.|TRBV5-1|.
TGCGCCAGCAGCGGGAGAGGTGAGACCCAGTACTTC
CASSGRGETQYF
>TRBJ2-3|.|TRBV27|.
TGTGCCAGCAGCCCCGGCACAGATACGCAGTATTTT
CASSPGTDTQYF
>TRBJ1-2|.|TRBV19|.
TGTGCCAGTAGTATAGACAGTAACTATGGCTACACCTTC
CASSIDSNYGYTF
>TRBJ1-1|.|TRBV7-9|.
TGTGCCAGCAGCCGCGGAAACACTGAAGCTTTCTTT
CASSRGNTEAFF
>TRBJ2-7|.|TRBV30|.
TGTGCCTGGAGTTCCACAGGGTCGGAGCAGTACTTC
CAWSSTGSEQYF
>TRBJ2-3|TRBD1|TRBV5-4|once
TGTGCCAGCAGCGGAATACAGGGGGTGGATACGCAGTATTTT
CASSGIQGVDTQYF
>TRBJ2-1|TRBD2|TRBV11-2|.
TGTGCCAGCAGCTTACGGCGGACTAGCGGGATGAATGAGCAGTTCTTC
CASSLRRTSGMNEQFF
>TRBJ1-2|TRBD1|TRBV9|.
TGTGCCAGCAGCCCCCGACAGGGGCACTATGGCTACACCTTC
CASSPRQGHYGYTF
>TRBJ2-7|.|TRBV28|.
TGTGCCAGCAGTCCCCCCGTCCCGAAGACGTACTTC
CASSPPVPKTYF
>TRBJ1-4|.|TRBV5-1|.
TGCGCCAGCAGCTTGGAGGCAGGGGAGGGTGAAAAACTGTTTTTT
CASSLEAGEGEKLFF
>TRBJ1-2|.|TRBV7-6|.
TGTGCCAGCAGCTTATGGGGGCCAAACTATGGCTACACCTTC
CASSLWGPNYGYTF
>TRBJ2-2|.|TRBV27|.
TGTGCCACCGGACGTAGGGGTACCAACACCGGGGAGCTGTTTTTT
CATGRRGTNTGELFF
>TRBJ2-5|.|TRBV7-2|.
TGTGCCAGCAGCTTAGGGACTACAAATACCCAGTACTTC
CASSLGTTNTQYF
>TRBJ1-3|TRBD1|TRBV19|once
TGTGCCAGTAGTAAGCAGGGGGCCTTACTCTCTGGAAACACCATATATTTT
CASSKQGALLSGNTIYF
>TRBJ2-1|TRBD2|TRBV6-1|.
TGTGCCAGCCGCCTTGGACTAGTTGACAATGAGCAGTTCTTC
CASRLGLVDNEQFF
>TRBJ2-1|.|TRBV2|.
TGTGCCAGCAGTGAAGATTTTCGGCGGCCCCCCTACAATGAGCAGTTCTTC
CASSEDFRRPPYNEQFF
>TRBJ2-2|TRBD1|TRBV5-6|.
TGTGCCAGCAGCCGGGACAGAAACACCGGGGAGCTGTTTTTT
CASSRDRNTGELFF
>TRBJ1-1|.|TRBV11-2|.
TGTGCCAGCAGCCCCGGGGGGGGCAGGGCGGGAACTGAAGCTTTCTTT
CASSPGGGRAGTEAFF
>TRBJ2-5|TRBD2|TRBV4-2|.
TGTGCCAGCAGCCCCAACTTGGGGGGGAGCGGGAGGGCCTGGGAGACCCAGTACTTC
CASSPNLGGSGRAWETQYF
>TRBJ1-5|TRBD1|TRBV19|.
TGTGCCAGCTCAGACAGGGGGTCCAATCAGCCCCAGCATTTT
CASSDRGSNQPQHF
>TRBJ1-6|TRBD1|TRBV6-6|.
TGTGCCAGCAGTGGGACAGGCCCAGCGTTTTCCCTCCACTTT
CASSGTGPAFSLHF
>TRBJ1-4|TRBD1|TRBV6-5|.
TGTGCCAGCAGTTACGGTCAGGGGGGAACAAAACTGTTTTTT
CASSYGQGGTKLFF
>TRBJ2-7|.|TRBV29-1|.
TGCAGCGTTGCGACAGGCACCTACGAGCAGTACTTC
CSVATGTYEQYF
>TRBJ1-2|.|TRBV7-9|.
TGTGCCAGCAGCTTATTCGGCAGGGACTATGGCTACACCTTC
CASSLFGRDYGYTF
>TRBJ2-1|.|TRBV4-3|.
TGCGCCAGCAGGATGTCCCTTGTCTCCTACAATGAGCAGTTCTTC
CASRMSLVSYNEQFF
>TRBJ1-5|TRBD1|TRBV29-1|.
TGCAGCGTCGGGACAGGGGGAGGTAGACCCCAGCATTTT
CSVGTGGGRPQHF
>TRBJ1-1|.|TRBV5-1|.
TGCGCCAGCAGCTGGGGGGCAGACGGGAACACTGAAGCTTTCTTT
CASSWGADGNTEAFF
>TRBJ2-7|TRBD1|TRBV2|few
TGTGCCAGCAGGGAGGACAGGACCTACGAGCAGTACTTC
CASREDRTYEQYF
>TRBJ1-1|TRBD1|TRBV7-9|.
TGTGCCAGCAGCTTAGAAGCGATCGCCGGGACAGCTATGAACACTGAAGCTTTCTTT
CASSLEAIAGTAMNTEAFF
>TRBJ2-5|TRBD1|TRBV5-1|.
TGCGCCAGCACCTACAACAGGGGGAATCAAGAGACCCAGTACTTC
CASTYNRGNQETQYF
>TRBJ1-5|.|TRBV28|.
TGTGCCAGCGGGCCTCTTCAGGGTCAGCCCCAGCATTTT
CASGPLQGQPQHF
>TRBJ2-3|.|TRBV9|few
TGTGCCAGCAGCTCGACACCAGGATCAGATACGCAGTATTTT
CASSSTPGSDTQYF
>TRBJ2-7|TRBD1|TRBV5-1|.
TGCGCCAGCAGCCCGAGCCGGGGGACAGGGGGAAGAGCCTACGAGCAGTACTTC
CASSPSRGTGGRAYEQYF
>TRBJ2-7|.|TRBV18|.
TGTGCCAGCTCACCAGGCTCCGCTGTCGAGCAGTACTTC
CASSPGSAVEQYF
>TRBJ2-5|.|TRBV6-1|.
TGTGCCAGCACGGGGGGCTGGGGGGTGGAGACCCAGTACTTC
CASTGGWGVETQYF
>TRBJ2-5|.|TRBV6-6|.
TGTGCCAGCAGTTACAGTGGACTCCCTCGAGAGACCCAGTACTTC
CASSYSGLPRETQYF
>TRBJ1-1|.|TRBV30|.
TGTGCCTGGTTGACAGGAGGCACTGAAGCTTTCTTT
CAWLTGGTEAFF
>TRBJ1-2|.|TRBV7-9|.
TGTGCCAGCAGCTTAGACGGGCAGGTGCATGGCTACACCTTC
CASSLDGQVHGYTF
>TRBJ2-1|.|TRBV9|.
TGTGCCAGCAGCCCCCCCCCGGGAAGGAATGAGCAGTTCTTC
CASSPPPGRNEQFF
>TRBJ2-5|.|TRBV7-2|.
TGTGCCAGCAGCTTAGCTCTAGGGGGTTTCGAAGAGACCCAGTACTTC
CASSLALGGFEETQYF
>TRBJ2-7|TRBD1|TRBV11-2|.
TGTGCCAGCAGCCCGGGACAGATCGGGCAGTACTTC
CASSPGQIGQYF
>TRBJ2-3|TRBD1|TRBV6-6|.
TGTGCCAGCAGCCCAACAGGGGGGAGTTTAGATACGCAGTATTTT
CASSPTGGSLDTQYF
>TRBJ2-1|TRBD1|TRBV18|.
TGTGCCAGCTCACCGGGACAGTCTTTCGGTTGGGGCAATGAGCAGTTCTTC
CASSPGQSFGWGNEQFF
>TRBJ2-1|.|TRBV12-1|.
TGTGCCAGCAGCTTGGGACAGCCTCGCAATGAGCAGTTCTTC
CASSLGQPRNEQFF
>TRBJ2-5|.|TRBV25-1|.
TGTGCCAGCAGTGAATTTAAGGGTACGGGGACCCAGTACTTC
CASSEFKGTGTQYF
>TRBJ1-4|.|TRBV4-1|.
TGCGCCAGCAGCCATCCAGATCTAAGCGAAAAACTGTTTTTT
CASSHPDLSEKLFF
>TRBJ1-4|TRBD1|TRBV9|.
TGTGCCAGCGGCGGACAGGGGTATAATGAAAAACTGTTTTTT
CASGGQGYNEKLFF
>TRBJ2-7|TRBD1|TRBV5-1|.
TGCGCCAGCAGCTCCCAAGGACAGGGGGCGGGCTACGAGCAGTACTTC
CASSSQGQGAGYEQYF
>TRBJ1-5|.|TRBV27|few
TGTGCCAGCAGTCCGCCTGGGGCCAGGGGCATTCAGCCCCAGCATTTT
CASSPPGARGIQPQHF
>TRBJ2-6|.|TRBV7-9|many
TGTGCCACCGGGGTCGGCTCTGGGGCCAACGTCCTGACTTTC
CATGVGSGANVLTF
>TRBJ1-4|.|TRBV4-1|.
TGCGCCAGCAGCCCTGTTGGGGGACTAAAACTGTTTTTT
CASSPVGGLKLFF
>TRBJ2-4|TRBD2|TRBV15|few
TGTGCCACCAGCAGAGAACTAGCGGAACGCCTGGCCAAAAACATTCAGTACTTC
CATSRELAERLAKNIQYF
>TRBJ1-6|.|TRBV5-1|.
TGCGCCAGCAGCTTGGAGCCGCTCTATAATTCACCCCTCCACTTT
CASSLEPLYNSPLHF